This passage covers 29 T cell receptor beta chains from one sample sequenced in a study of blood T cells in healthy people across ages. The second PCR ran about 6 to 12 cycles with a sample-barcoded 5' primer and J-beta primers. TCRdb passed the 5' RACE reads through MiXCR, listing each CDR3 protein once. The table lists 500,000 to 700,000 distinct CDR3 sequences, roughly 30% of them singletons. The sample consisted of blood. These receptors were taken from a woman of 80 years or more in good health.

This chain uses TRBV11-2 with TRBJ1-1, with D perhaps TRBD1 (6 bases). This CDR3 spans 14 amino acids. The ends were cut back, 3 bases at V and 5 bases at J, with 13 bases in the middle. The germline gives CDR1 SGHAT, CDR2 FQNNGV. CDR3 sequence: CASSFNRAKTEAFF. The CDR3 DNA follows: TGTGCCAGCAGCTTTAACAGGGCGAAAACTGAAGCTTTCTTT.

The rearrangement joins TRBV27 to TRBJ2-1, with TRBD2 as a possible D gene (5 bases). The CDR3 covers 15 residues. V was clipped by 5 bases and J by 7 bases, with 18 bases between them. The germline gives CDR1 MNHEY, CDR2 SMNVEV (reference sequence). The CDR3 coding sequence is TGTGCCAGCAGTACCCGACGACTAATTTCGAATGAGCAGTTCTTC. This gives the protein CASSTRRLISNEQFF.

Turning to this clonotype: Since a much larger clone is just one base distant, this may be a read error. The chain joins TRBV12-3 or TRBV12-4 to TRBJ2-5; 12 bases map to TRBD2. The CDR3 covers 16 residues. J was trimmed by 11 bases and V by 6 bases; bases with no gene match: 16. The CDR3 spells CASSHLTSGGYNEQYF. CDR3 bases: TGTGCCAGCAGCCATCTTACTAGCGGGGGGTACAATGAGCAGTACTTC.

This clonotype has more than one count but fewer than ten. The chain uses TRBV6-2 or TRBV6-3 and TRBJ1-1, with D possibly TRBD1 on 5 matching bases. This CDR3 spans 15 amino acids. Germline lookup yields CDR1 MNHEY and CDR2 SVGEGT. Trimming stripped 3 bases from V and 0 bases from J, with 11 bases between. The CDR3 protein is CASSYLGGVNTEAFF. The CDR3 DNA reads TGTGCCAGCAGTTATTTAGGAGGGGTGAACACTGAAGCTTTCTTT.

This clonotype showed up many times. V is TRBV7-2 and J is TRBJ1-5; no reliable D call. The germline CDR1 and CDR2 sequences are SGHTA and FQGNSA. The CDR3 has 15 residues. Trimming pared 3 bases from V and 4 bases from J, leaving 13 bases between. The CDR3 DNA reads TGTGCCAGCAGCTTGATGAGCAGGCTAAATCAGCCCCAGCATTTT. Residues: CASSLMSRLNQPQHF.

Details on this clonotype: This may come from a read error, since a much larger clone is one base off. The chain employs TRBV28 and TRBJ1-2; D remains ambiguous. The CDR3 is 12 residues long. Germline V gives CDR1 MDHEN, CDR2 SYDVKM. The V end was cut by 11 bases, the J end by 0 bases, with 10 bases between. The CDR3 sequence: CAVRVPNYGYTF. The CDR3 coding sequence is TGTGCCGTCAGAGTCCCTAACTATGGCTACACCTTC.

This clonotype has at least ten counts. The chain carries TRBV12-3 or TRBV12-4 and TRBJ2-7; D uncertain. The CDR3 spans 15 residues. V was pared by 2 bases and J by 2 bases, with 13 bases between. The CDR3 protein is CASSLRIGRTYEQYF. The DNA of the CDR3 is TGTGCCAGCAGTTTACGTATTGGACGGACCTACGAGCAGTACTTC.

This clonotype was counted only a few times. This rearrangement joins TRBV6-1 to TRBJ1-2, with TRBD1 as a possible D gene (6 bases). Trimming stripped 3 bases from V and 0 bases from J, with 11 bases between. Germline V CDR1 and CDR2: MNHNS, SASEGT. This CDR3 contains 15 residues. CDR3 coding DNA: TGTGCCAGCAGTGATTCGGACAGAGCTAACTATGGCTACACCTTC. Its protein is CASSDSDRANYGYTF.

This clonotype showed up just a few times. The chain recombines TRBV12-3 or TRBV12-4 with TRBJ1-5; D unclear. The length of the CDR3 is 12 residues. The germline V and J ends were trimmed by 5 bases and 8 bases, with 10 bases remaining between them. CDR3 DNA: TGTGCCAGCAGTCAACCCCTGAAGCCCCAGCATTTT. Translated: CASSQPLKPQHF.

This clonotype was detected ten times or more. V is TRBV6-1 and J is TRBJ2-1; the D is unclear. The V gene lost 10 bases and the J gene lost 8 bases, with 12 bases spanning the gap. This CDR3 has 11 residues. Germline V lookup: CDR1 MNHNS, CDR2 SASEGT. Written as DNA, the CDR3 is TGTGCCACTCTAAGACTCGATGAGCAGTTCTTC. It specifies CATLRLDEQFF.

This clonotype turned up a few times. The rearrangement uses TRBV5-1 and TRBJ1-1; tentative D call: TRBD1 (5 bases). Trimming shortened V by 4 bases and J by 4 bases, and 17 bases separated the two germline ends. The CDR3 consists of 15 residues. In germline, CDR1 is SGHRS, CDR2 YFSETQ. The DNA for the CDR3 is TGCGCCAGCAGCCCAGTGGCAGCCGGGGGCACTGAAGCTTTCTTT. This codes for CASSPVAAGGTEAFF.

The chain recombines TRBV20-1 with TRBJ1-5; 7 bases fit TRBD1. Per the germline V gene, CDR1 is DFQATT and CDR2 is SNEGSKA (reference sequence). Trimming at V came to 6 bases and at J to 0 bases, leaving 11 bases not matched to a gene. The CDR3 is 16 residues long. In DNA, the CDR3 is TGCAGTGCCCCAGGAAACAGGGGCCCTAGCAATCAGCCCCAGCATTTT. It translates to CSAPGNRGPSNQPQHF.

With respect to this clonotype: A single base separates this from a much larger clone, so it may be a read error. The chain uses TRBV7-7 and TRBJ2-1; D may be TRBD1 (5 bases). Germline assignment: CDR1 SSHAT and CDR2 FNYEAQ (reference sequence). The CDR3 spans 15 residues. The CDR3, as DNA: TGTGCCAGCAGCATGGGGCGGTTAACCTACGATGAGCAGTTCTTC. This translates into CASSMGRLTYDEQFF. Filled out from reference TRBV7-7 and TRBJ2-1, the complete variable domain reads GAGVSQSPRYKVTKRGQDVTLRCDPISSHATLYWYQQALGQGPEFLTYFNYEAQPDKSGLPSDRFSAERPEGSISTLTIQRTEQRDSAMYRCASSMGRLTYDEQFFGPGTRLTVL.

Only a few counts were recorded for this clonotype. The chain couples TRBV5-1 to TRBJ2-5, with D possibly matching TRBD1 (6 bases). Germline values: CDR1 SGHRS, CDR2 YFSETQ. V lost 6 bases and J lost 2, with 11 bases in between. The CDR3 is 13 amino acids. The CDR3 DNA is TGCGCCAGCAAACTGACAGGTCAAGAGACCCAGTACTTC. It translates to CASKLTGQETQYF.

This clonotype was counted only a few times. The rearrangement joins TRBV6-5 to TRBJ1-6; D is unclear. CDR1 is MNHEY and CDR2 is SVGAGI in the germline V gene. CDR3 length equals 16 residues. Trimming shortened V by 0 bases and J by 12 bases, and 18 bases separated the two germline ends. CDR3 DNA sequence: TGTGCCAGCAGTTACTCCGGTCCGCTCGGGGTAAAACCCCTCCACTTT. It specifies CASSYSGPLGVKPLHF.

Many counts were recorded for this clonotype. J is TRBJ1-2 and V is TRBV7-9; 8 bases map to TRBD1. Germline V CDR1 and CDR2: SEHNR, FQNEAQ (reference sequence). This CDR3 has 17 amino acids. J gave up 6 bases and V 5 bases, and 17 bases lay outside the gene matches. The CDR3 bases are TGTGCCAGCAGCCCAGACTCCCTTACAGGGGGAAAGGATGGCTACACCTTC. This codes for CASSPDSLTGGKDGYTF.

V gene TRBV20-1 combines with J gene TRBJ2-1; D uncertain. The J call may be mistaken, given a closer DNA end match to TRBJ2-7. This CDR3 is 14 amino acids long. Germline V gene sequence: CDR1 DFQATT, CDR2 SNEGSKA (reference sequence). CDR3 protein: CSALAPSSYNEQYF. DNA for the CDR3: TGCAGTGCTTTGGCCCCGAGCTCCTACAATGAGCAGTACTTC.

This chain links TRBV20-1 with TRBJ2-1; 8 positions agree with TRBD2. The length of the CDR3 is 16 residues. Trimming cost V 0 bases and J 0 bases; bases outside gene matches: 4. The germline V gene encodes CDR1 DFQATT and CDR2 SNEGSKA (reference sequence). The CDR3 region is CSARDQAGDSYNEQFF. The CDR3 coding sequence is TGCAGTGCTAGAGACCAAGCGGGAGACTCCTACAATGAGCAGTTCTTC.

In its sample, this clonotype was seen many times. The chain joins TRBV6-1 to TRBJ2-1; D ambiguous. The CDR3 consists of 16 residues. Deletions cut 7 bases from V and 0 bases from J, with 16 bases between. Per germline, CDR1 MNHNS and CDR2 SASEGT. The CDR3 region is CASIVTGGSSYNEQFF. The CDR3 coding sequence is TGTGCCAGCATTGTGACGGGCGGTAGCTCCTACAATGAGCAGTTCTTC.

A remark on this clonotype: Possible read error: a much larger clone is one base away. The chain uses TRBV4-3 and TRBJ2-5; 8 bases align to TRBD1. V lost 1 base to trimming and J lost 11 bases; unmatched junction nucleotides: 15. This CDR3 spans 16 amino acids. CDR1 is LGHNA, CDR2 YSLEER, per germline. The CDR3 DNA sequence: TGCGCCAGCAGCCAAGCCCTGGACAGGGCCAGGGATGAGCAGTACTTC. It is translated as CASSQALDRARDEQYF.

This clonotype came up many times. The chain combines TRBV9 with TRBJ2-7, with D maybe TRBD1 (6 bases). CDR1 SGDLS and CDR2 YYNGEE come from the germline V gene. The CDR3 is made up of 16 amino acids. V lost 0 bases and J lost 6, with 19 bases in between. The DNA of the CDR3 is TGTGCCAGCAGCGTAGCCGGACATACACAGGGCACCGAGCAGTACTTC. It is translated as CASSVAGHTQGTEQYF. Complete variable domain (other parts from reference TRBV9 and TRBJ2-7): DSGVTQTPKHLITATGQRVTLRCSPRSGDLSVYWYQQSLDQGLQFLIQYYNGEERAKGNILERFSAQQFPDLHSELNLSSLELGDSALYFCASSVAGHTQGTEQYFGPGTRLTVT.

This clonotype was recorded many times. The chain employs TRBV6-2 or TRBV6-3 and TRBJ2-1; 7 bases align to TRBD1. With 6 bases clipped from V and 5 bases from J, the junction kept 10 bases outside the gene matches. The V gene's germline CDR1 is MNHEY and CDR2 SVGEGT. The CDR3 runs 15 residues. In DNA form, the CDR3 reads TGTGCCAGCAGACCCCCAGGGGGTCAGAACAATGAGCAGTTCTTC. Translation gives CASRPPGGQNNEQFF.

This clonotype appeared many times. The CDR3 loop is CASSQDTYEQYF. The CDR3 nucleotides are TGCGCCAGCAGCCAGGACACCTACGAGCAGTACTTC. The chain uses TRBV4-1 and TRBJ2-7; TRBD1 might be the D (5 bases). V lost 3 bases to trimming and J lost 2 bases, with 5 bases between them. This CDR3 comprises 12 residues. Per germline, CDR1 MGHRA and CDR2 YSYEKL.

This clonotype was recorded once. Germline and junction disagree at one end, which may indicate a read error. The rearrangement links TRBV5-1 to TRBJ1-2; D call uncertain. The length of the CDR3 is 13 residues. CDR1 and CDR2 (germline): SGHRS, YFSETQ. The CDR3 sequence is CASSLFGPDGYIF. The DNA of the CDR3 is TGCGCCAGCAGCTTGTTCGGGCCGGATGGCTACATCTTC.

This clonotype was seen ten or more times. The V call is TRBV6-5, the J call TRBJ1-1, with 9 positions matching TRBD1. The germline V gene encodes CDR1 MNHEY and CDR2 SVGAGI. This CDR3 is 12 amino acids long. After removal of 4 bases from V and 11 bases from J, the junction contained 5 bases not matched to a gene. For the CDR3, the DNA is TGTGCCAGCAGTTCTCGGGACAGGGCGGCTTTCTTT. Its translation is CASSSRDRAAFF.

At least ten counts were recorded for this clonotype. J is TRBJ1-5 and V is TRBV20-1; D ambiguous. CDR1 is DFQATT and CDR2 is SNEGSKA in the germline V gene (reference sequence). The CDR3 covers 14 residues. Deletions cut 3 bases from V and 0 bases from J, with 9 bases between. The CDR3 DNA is TGCAGTGCTAGGGACCCCTATAGCAATCAGCCCCAGCATTTT. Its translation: CSARDPYSNQPQHF.

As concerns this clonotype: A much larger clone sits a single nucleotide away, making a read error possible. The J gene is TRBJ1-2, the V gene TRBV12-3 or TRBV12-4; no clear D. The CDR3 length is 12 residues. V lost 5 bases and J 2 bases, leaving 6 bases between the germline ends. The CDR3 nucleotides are TGTGCCAGCAGTAGCAGGAACTATGGCTACACCTTC. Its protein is CASSSRNYGYTF.

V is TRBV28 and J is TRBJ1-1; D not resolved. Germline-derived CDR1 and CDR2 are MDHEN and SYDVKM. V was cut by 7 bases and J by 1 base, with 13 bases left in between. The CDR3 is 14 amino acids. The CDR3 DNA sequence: TGTGCCAGCACCGTATCGAGGAAGAACACTGAAGCTTTCTTT. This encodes CASTVSRKNTEAFF.

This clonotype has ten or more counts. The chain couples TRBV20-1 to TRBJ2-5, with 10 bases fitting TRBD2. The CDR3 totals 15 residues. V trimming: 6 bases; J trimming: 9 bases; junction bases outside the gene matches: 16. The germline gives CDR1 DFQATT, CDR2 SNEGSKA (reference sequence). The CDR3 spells CSAQSSGGPERSQYF. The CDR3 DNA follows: TGCAGTGCCCAGAGTAGCGGGGGGCCCGAGAGGTCCCAGTACTTC.